The T cell receptor beta chain under discussion was sequenced for a study of blood T cell repertoires in COVID-19. Study as a whole: The samples span acute and convalescent COVID-19 from the United States, Italy and Spain. T cells, B-cell-depleted T cells, or PBMCs supplied cDNA or gDNA.

Per the original methods: It was from reference gene primer amplification that nucleated cell counts were estimated. Data came from immunoSEQ multiplex PCR; TCRdb stores just in-frame clones and leaves some out. From that table come the V and J calls and clone size; the DNA was used to work out D and trimming. The table includes about 120,000 clones, approximately 80% detected once. The ends were cut back, 6 bases at V and 5 bases at J, with 11 bases in the middle. Looked up from germline, CDR1 is MNHGY and CDR2 is SAAAGT. The CDR3 runs 13 residues. This clonotype was obtained from a human donor in a cohort sampled during active COVID-19. V and J are TRBV6-8 and TRBJ1-3; D uncertain. Sequences were obtained from peripheral blood. The CDR3 reads CASSSGARNTIYF. CDR3 nucleotides: TGTGCCAGCAGCTCCGGTGCTCGAAACACCATATATTTT.